The rows below give T cell receptor beta chains drawn from one sample of a study of OX40 agonist ivuxolimab in advanced cancers. TCRdb keeps only in-frame clones here, not all; method: immunoSEQ multiplex PCR. The table lists fewer than 60,000 clones, roughly 85% of them singletons. The sample here was CD4+ or CD8+ T cells sorted from blood, taken in a trial of the OX40 agonist ivuxolimab. The source is an adult with an advanced solid tumor such as melanoma, head and neck, liver or kidney cancer. Each CDR3 is given with its conserved first and last residue. Each record gives: CDR3 DNA, CDR3 protein, J gene, V gene, D gene, clone size. The D gene is left open where the match is weak. Clone size is stated in some rows and not others, as once, few, many or a class when expanded.

CDR3nt: TGTGCCAGCAGCAGTTGGACAGGCTTCACAGATACGCAGTATTTT
CDR3aa: CASSSWTGFTDTQYF
j_gene: TRBJ2-3
v_gene: TRBV5-5
d_gene: TRBD1
abundance: -

CDR3nt: TGTGCCAGCAGCGTGGGACCCCAGCCCCAGCATTTT
CDR3aa: CASSVGPQPQHF
j_gene: TRBJ1-5
v_gene: TRBV5-6
d_gene: -
abundance: few

CDR3nt: TGTGCCAGCAGCTTGGCCTGGGAGAACCTTGGGGAGCAGTACTTC
CDR3aa: CASSLAWENLGEQYF
j_gene: TRBJ2-7
v_gene: TRBV11-2
d_gene: -
abundance: -

CDR3nt: TGCGCCAGCAGCCAAGACGGTTCTGGTGGCAGGGATCAGCCCCAGCATTTT
CDR3aa: CASSQDGSGGRDQPQHF
j_gene: TRBJ1-5
v_gene: TRBV4-3
d_gene: -
abundance: -

CDR3nt: TGCGCCAGCAGCCAAGTACTCGGGCCCAGCTCCTACAATGAGCAGTTCTTC
CDR3aa: CASSQVLGPSSYNEQFF
j_gene: TRBJ2-1
v_gene: TRBV4-1
d_gene: -
abundance: -

CDR3nt: TGTGCTAGTGCCTCACAGGGAAGGGACACCGGGGAGCTGTTTTTT
CDR3aa: CASASQGRDTGELFF
j_gene: TRBJ2-2
v_gene: TRBV12-5
d_gene: -
abundance: once

CDR3nt: TGTGCCAGTAGACCGGGACTCTTCGTTAGCGGGGAGCTGTTTTTT
CDR3aa: CASRPGLFVSGELFF
j_gene: TRBJ2-2
v_gene: TRBV19
d_gene: -
abundance: -

CDR3nt: TGTGCCAGCAGTTTAGGGAGGGGGCTTTTGAAGATGGGTCAGCCCCAGCATTTT
CDR3aa: CASSLGRGLLKMGQPQHF
j_gene: TRBJ1-5
v_gene: TRBV28
d_gene: TRBD1
abundance: -

CDR3nt: TGTGCCAGCAGCCGGGACTCCTACGAGCAGTACTTC
CDR3aa: CASSRDSYEQYF
j_gene: TRBJ2-7
v_gene: TRBV14
d_gene: -
abundance: once

CDR3nt: TGTGCCAGCAGGGACCACCTCGGTAGCACCTTC
CDR3aa: CASRDHLGSTF
j_gene: TRBJ1-2
v_gene: TRBV2
d_gene: -
abundance: -

CDR3nt: TGTGCCAGCAGCTGGACAGCGGGGGGGCGAAATGAGCAGTTCTTC
CDR3aa: CASSWTAGGRNEQFF
j_gene: TRBJ2-1
v_gene: TRBV7-8
d_gene: TRBD2
abundance: -

CDR3nt: TGCGCCAGCAGCGCCCGGGACAACTATAATTCACCCCTCCACTTT
CDR3aa: CASSARDNYNSPLHF
j_gene: TRBJ1-6
v_gene: TRBV4-1
d_gene: -
abundance: -

CDR3nt: TGTGCCAGCAGTTCCACAGGGGGCTACAGGGAGACCCAGTACTTC
CDR3aa: CASSSTGGYRETQYF
j_gene: TRBJ2-5
v_gene: TRBV27
d_gene: TRBD1
abundance: -

CDR3nt: TGTGCCAGCAGTGACCACAGGGGCAGGGATACGCAGTATTTT
CDR3aa: CASSDHRGRDTQYF
j_gene: TRBJ2-3
v_gene: TRBV25-1
d_gene: TRBD1
abundance: -

CDR3nt: TGTGCCAGCATTTCCGGACTAGCGGGGGAAGAGACCCAGTACTTC
CDR3aa: CASISGLAGEETQYF
j_gene: TRBJ2-5
v_gene: TRBV28
d_gene: TRBD2
abundance: -

CDR3nt: TGTGCCAGCAGTTACGCAGGGGGCGCGGAAGGCCACACCTTC
CDR3aa: CASSYAGGAEGHTF
j_gene: TRBJ1-2
v_gene: TRBV6-5
d_gene: TRBD1
abundance: -

CDR3nt: TGTGCCAGCAGCTTAGATTGGGGGGTTGAATACGAGCAGTACTTC
CDR3aa: CASSLDWGVEYEQYF
j_gene: TRBJ2-7
v_gene: TRBV11-2
d_gene: -
abundance: once

CDR3nt: TGTGCCAGCAGATCCGGGACAGGGGGTGTCACTGAAGCTTTCTTT
CDR3aa: CASRSGTGGVTEAFF
j_gene: TRBJ1-1
v_gene: TRBV7-8
d_gene: TRBD1
abundance: -

CDR3nt: TGTGCCAGCAGGCCCCGGACGGAGCAAGAGACCCAGTACTTC
CDR3aa: CASRPRTEQETQYF
j_gene: TRBJ2-5
v_gene: TRBV9
d_gene: -
abundance: once

CDR3nt: TGTGCCAGCAGCTTAGAAGGGACAGGGGGTGGGCAGCCCCAGCATTTT
CDR3aa: CASSLEGTGGGQPQHF
j_gene: TRBJ1-5
v_gene: TRBV7-2
d_gene: TRBD1
abundance: -

CDR3nt: TGTGCCAGCAGCTTGGCAAGGGCAGGACTTAATTCACCCCTCCACTTT
CDR3aa: CASSLARAGLNSPLHF
j_gene: TRBJ1-6
v_gene: TRBV5-5
d_gene: -
abundance: -

CDR3nt: TGTGCCTGTCCTCTTCGGGGGGACAGGGGTGACTATGGCTACACCTTC
CDR3aa: CACPLRGDRGDYGYTF
j_gene: TRBJ1-2
v_gene: TRBV30
d_gene: TRBD1
abundance: -

CDR3nt: TGTGCCAGCAGTTTAGGCCTAGCCCCTAGGGAGACCCAGTACTTC
CDR3aa: CASSLGLAPRETQYF
j_gene: TRBJ2-5
v_gene: TRBV28
d_gene: -
abundance: -

CDR3nt: TGTGCCAGCAGTTACCGGGACAGCTACGAGCAGTACTTC
CDR3aa: CASSYRDSYEQYF
j_gene: TRBJ2-7
v_gene: TRBV2
d_gene: TRBD1
abundance: -

CDR3nt: TGTGCCAGCAGCCCCGAACGGCAGGGACCTGGAAACACCATATATTTT
CDR3aa: CASSPERQGPGNTIYF
j_gene: TRBJ1-3
v_gene: TRBV11-2
d_gene: -
abundance: -

CDR3nt: TGTGCCAGCAGTTTAGACGGGACAGGGTTTAACACCATATATTTT
CDR3aa: CASSLDGTGFNTIYF
j_gene: TRBJ1-3
v_gene: TRBV27
d_gene: TRBD1
abundance: -

CDR3nt: TGTGCCAGCAAACCTCAGGGTGGTACTAATGAAAAACTGTTTTTT
CDR3aa: CASKPQGGTNEKLFF
j_gene: TRBJ1-4
v_gene: TRBV6-4
d_gene: -
abundance: -

CDR3nt: TGTGCCAGCAGTGATCGGTCTCTCCCTGGACGCGACTATGGCTACACCTTC
CDR3aa: CASSDRSLPGRDYGYTF
j_gene: TRBJ1-2
v_gene: TRBV2
d_gene: -
abundance: few

CDR3nt: TGTGCCACCAGCTTCCGGGACAATGAAAAACTGTTTTTT
CDR3aa: CATSFRDNEKLFF
j_gene: TRBJ1-4
v_gene: TRBV15
d_gene: -
abundance: -

CDR3nt: TGTGCCAGCAGTACGACAGGAAACACTGAAGCTTTCTTT
CDR3aa: CASSTTGNTEAFF
j_gene: TRBJ1-1
v_gene: TRBV27
d_gene: -
abundance: -

CDR3nt: TGCAGCGTTGAGTCCGGTTCGGAAGATACGCAGTATTTT
CDR3aa: CSVESGSEDTQYF
j_gene: TRBJ2-3
v_gene: TRBV29-1
d_gene: -
abundance: -

CDR3nt: TGTGCCAGCAGCGCAGGACAGGGGGCGAGCTATGGCTACACCTTC
CDR3aa: CASSAGQGASYGYTF
j_gene: TRBJ1-2
v_gene: TRBV9
d_gene: TRBD1
abundance: -

CDR3nt: TGTGCCAGCAGCGTAGATGCAGCTAGCAATCAGCCCCAGCATTTT
CDR3aa: CASSVDAASNQPQHF
j_gene: TRBJ1-5
v_gene: TRBV9
d_gene: -
abundance: -

CDR3nt: TGTGCCAGCAGCTTTCGCCAGGACCGAGAAGCCTACGAGCAGTACTTC
CDR3aa: CASSFRQDREAYEQYF
j_gene: TRBJ2-7
v_gene: TRBV11-2
d_gene: -
abundance: -

CDR3nt: TGCACCAGCAGCCAAGAACTCGGGAGTAGCAGGGCGGGTGGTACCTACAATGAGCAGTTCTTC
CDR3aa: CTSSQELGSSRAGGTYNEQFF
j_gene: TRBJ2-1
v_gene: TRBV1
d_gene: -
abundance: -

CDR3nt: TGTGCCAGCAGCTTAGCGTGGACAGGGGGCGAAAGTTGGACAGATACGCAGTATTTT
CDR3aa: CASSLAWTGGESWTDTQYF
j_gene: TRBJ2-3
v_gene: TRBV7-8
d_gene: TRBD1
abundance: -

CDR3nt: TGCGCCAGCAGCCAAGAGGGCAGGGACAATGAGCAGTTCTTC
CDR3aa: CASSQEGRDNEQFF
j_gene: TRBJ2-1
v_gene: TRBV4-1
d_gene: -
abundance: once

CDR3nt: TGCGCCAGCAGCCAGGACCGGGGGGCCCGTGGAGATACGCAGTATTTT
CDR3aa: CASSQDRGARGDTQYF
j_gene: TRBJ2-3
v_gene: TRBV4-3
d_gene: -
abundance: -

CDR3nt: TGTGCCAGCAGTTTAGCCGACGACACTGAAGCTTTCTTT
CDR3aa: CASSLADDTEAFF
j_gene: TRBJ1-1
v_gene: TRBV27
d_gene: -
abundance: -

CDR3nt: TGTGCCAGCAGACAGGGCCGAACTAATGAAAAACTGTTTTTT
CDR3aa: CASRQGRTNEKLFF
j_gene: TRBJ1-4
v_gene: TRBV28
d_gene: -
abundance: -

CDR3nt: TGTGCCAGCAGTCTCCCCCTATCGACTAGCGGGGGTACAGTCAATGAGCAGTTCTTC
CDR3aa: CASSLPLSTSGGTVNEQFF
j_gene: TRBJ2-1
v_gene: TRBV27
d_gene: TRBD2
abundance: once

CDR3nt: TGTGCCAGCAGCTTAGTAAGGCGGGCCGAAGAGACCCAGTACTTC
CDR3aa: CASSLVRRAEETQYF
j_gene: TRBJ2-5
v_gene: TRBV7-2
d_gene: -
abundance: -

CDR3nt: TGTGCCAGCAGCCAGGGACAGGGGGAAAATAATGAGCAGTTCTTC
CDR3aa: CASSQGQGENNEQFF
j_gene: TRBJ2-1
v_gene: TRBV7-9
d_gene: TRBD1
abundance: -

CDR3nt: TGTGCCAGCAGCCTTAGCCCGGACAGCACTGAAGCTTTCTTT
CDR3aa: CASSLSPDSTEAFF
j_gene: TRBJ1-1
v_gene: TRBV7-3
d_gene: -
abundance: -

CDR3nt: TGTGCCAGCAGCCAAGATCGAAGCTCCTACAATGAGCAGTTCTTC
CDR3aa: CASSQDRSSYNEQFF
j_gene: TRBJ2-1
v_gene: TRBV4-2
d_gene: -
abundance: -

CDR3nt: TGTGCCAGCAGCATCAATCCCCAGCGGACAGACCCTAACTATGGCTACACCTTC
CDR3aa: CASSINPQRTDPNYGYTF
j_gene: TRBJ1-2
v_gene: TRBV9
d_gene: -
abundance: -

CDR3nt: TGTGCCAGCAGTATCGGGGGGGAGCAGTTCTTC
CDR3aa: CASSIGGEQFF
j_gene: TRBJ2-1
v_gene: TRBV27
d_gene: TRBD2
abundance: -

CDR3nt: TGTGCCAGCAGTCCAAGGGGCGGCAGGGTAGGGCAGCCCCAGCATTTT
CDR3aa: CASSPRGGRVGQPQHF
j_gene: TRBJ1-5
v_gene: TRBV21-1
d_gene: -
abundance: once

CDR3nt: TGTGCCAGCAGCTCCGGGGTTGGAAGGATTAGCGAGCAGTACTTC
CDR3aa: CASSSGVGRISEQYF
j_gene: TRBJ2-7
v_gene: TRBV13
d_gene: -
abundance: -

CDR3nt: TGTGCCAGCAGTTTGGGGAACAATGAGCAGTTCTTC
CDR3aa: CASSLGNNEQFF
j_gene: TRBJ2-1
v_gene: TRBV27
d_gene: -
abundance: -

CDR3nt: TGTGCCAGCAGTTCCGCGGCCTCCCCACCTTTGAACACTGAAGCTTTCTTT
CDR3aa: CASSSAASPPLNTEAFF
j_gene: TRBJ1-1
v_gene: TRBV27
d_gene: -
abundance: -

CDR3nt: TGTGCCAGTAGCCCTGCGGGGGCCAGGGGGCATCAGCCCCAGCATTTT
CDR3aa: CASSPAGARGHQPQHF
j_gene: TRBJ1-5
v_gene: TRBV19
d_gene: TRBD1
abundance: many

CDR3nt: TGTGCCAGCAGCTTGGACAGGGTTGGCTACGAGCAGTACTTC
CDR3aa: CASSLDRVGYEQYF
j_gene: TRBJ2-7
v_gene: TRBV5-6
d_gene: -
abundance: -

CDR3nt: TGTGCCAGCAGTCATGGGACAGCTAACACTGAAGCTTTCTTT
CDR3aa: CASSHGTANTEAFF
j_gene: TRBJ1-1
v_gene: TRBV6-5
d_gene: TRBD1
abundance: -

CDR3nt: TGTGCCAGCAGCTCAACCGACCTACAATCGATTTTCTTT
CDR3aa: CASSSTDLQSIFF
j_gene: TRBJ1-1
v_gene: TRBV11-3
d_gene: -
abundance: -

CDR3nt: TGTGCCAGTAGTATTGGTCGGGGACGGGATAATCAGCCCCAGCATTTT
CDR3aa: CASSIGRGRDNQPQHF
j_gene: TRBJ1-5
v_gene: TRBV19
d_gene: -
abundance: -

CDR3nt: TGCGCCAGCACTATAGCGGGGGGGCCAGATACGCAGTATTTT
CDR3aa: CASTIAGGPDTQYF
j_gene: TRBJ2-3
v_gene: TRBV10-2
d_gene: TRBD2
abundance: -

CDR3nt: TGCGCCAGCAGCCCTATCACGGACCCGAGGGGGTACTCTGGAAACACCATATATTTT
CDR3aa: CASSPITDPRGYSGNTIYF
j_gene: TRBJ1-3
v_gene: TRBV4-1
d_gene: -
abundance: -